This TCR beta chain was profiled in a study of PD-1 blockade in classical Hodgkin lymphoma. The CDR3 has 12 residues. Trimming pared 6 bases from V and 6 bases from J, leaving 10 bases between. CDR1 MNHEY and CDR2 SVGAGI come from the germline V gene. Sequencing used immunoSEQ multiplex PCR; TCRdb keeps in-frame clones, though not all of them. The sample lists 45,000 to 55,000 clones; around two thirds were seen once. On this clone: What it binds is not known.

Exposure to brentuximab vedotin varied, and each patient had relapsed following autologous stem cell transplantation. Study-level points and caveats: Complete responders entered with baseline diversity on par with newly diagnosed patients, the results showed.

The sample consisted of peripheral blood mononuclear cells (PBMCs), taken before the second cycle of nivolumab. The gene calls are TRBV6-5 and TRBJ2-3; D unclear. This TCR derives from a human donor with classical Hodgkin lymphoma. The CDR3: CASSLLGDTQYF. CDR3 coding DNA: TGTGCCAGCAGCCTTCTTGGGGATACGCAGTATTTT.